What follows describes a single T cell receptor beta chain. This specimen comes from a study of blood T cell repertoires in COVID-19. Study in general: From the United States, Italy and Spain came samples of acute and convalescent COVID-19. From T cells, B-cell-depleted T cells, or PBMCs came the material, which was cDNA or gDNA.

Per the original data handling: Reference gene primer amplification gave nucleated cell count estimates. Using immunoSEQ multiplex PCR, the repertoire was profiled, and TCRdb retains in-frame clones only, with some absent. Clone size and the V and J calls come from that table; the DNA yielded D and trimming. Of about 87,000 clones in the sample, 80% to 90% were seen once. The sequenced sample consisted of peripheral blood. This receptor was taken from a man at least 80 years old with acute or convalescent COVID-19.

CDR3 sequence: CASSLWQGNGYTF. The DNA of the CDR3 is TGTGCCAGCAGTTTGTGGCAGGGCAATGGCTACACCTTC. V is TRBV12-3 or TRBV12-4 and J is TRBJ1-2; possibly TRBD1 for D (5 bases). The CDR3 length is 13 residues. The V gene lost 3 bases and the J gene lost 6 bases, with 11 bases spanning the gap.